This T cell receptor (beta chain) derives from a study of control samples from healthy donors and cancer patients. The method was immunoSEQ multiplex PCR; TCRdb's version includes in-frame clones alone and lacks a portion of them. Of 150,000 to 200,000 clones listed, about 94% are singletons. With respect to this clone: At one boundary the junction diverges from the germline segment, which might be a read error.

Germline V gene lookup returns CDR1 SGHAT and CDR2 FQNNGV. CDR3 size: 14 residues. Sequencing was carried out using blood. This sequence was found in a woman aged 40 to 49 in good health. The chain is built from TRBV11-2 and TRBJ1-4; D is perhaps TRBD1 (5 bases). The CDR3 DNA is TGTGCCAGCAGCTTACGAGGGACTAGTGAAAAACTGTTTTTT. Translated, it gives CASSLRGTSEKLFF.